The rows below give T cell receptor beta chains drawn from one sample of a study of T-cell memory formation after mild COVID-19. MiXCR, run by TCRdb on the 5' RACE reads, gives a single entry per CDR3 protein. This sample has 250,000 or so distinct CDR3 sequences, with about 20% found just once. Sequenced material: PBMCs or a T cell subset sorted from them (not recorded which). The receptors were sampled from a man younger than 30 who had mild COVID-19 (a few samples of this study predate the infection). Cell type and time point are not known. CDR3s include the opening cysteine and the closing phenylalanine or tryptophan. D genes are given only for firm matches. The size of a clone is reported for some rows only, either as once, few or many, or as a class for expanded clones.

clone_size cdr3_length j_call v_call d_call cdr3_nt cdr3_aa
few 14 TRBJ2-5 TRBV18 - TGTGCCAGCTCACCACCGAACAGCCAAGAGACCCAGTACTTC CASSPPNSQETQYF
- 15 TRBJ2-2 TRBV28 TRBD1 TGTGCCAGCATCTCCGGACAGGGAGGCACCGGGGAGCTGTTTTTT CASISGQGGTGELFF
- 13 TRBJ2-5 TRBV2 TRBD2 TGTGCCAGCAGGGAGGGAGGGCAAGAGACCCAGTACTTC CASREGGQETQYF
many 13 TRBJ2-7 TRBV6-5 - TGTGCCAGCACCTCCGGGACCCCCTACGAGCAGTACTTC CASTSGTPYEQYF
few 13 TRBJ1-1 TRBV6-5 - TGTGCCAGCGGGTGGGGTGGGGACACTGAAGCTTTCTTT CASGWGGDTEAFF
few 16 TRBJ2-5 TRBV4-1 - TGCGCCAGCAGCCAAGGGACCGGGGGAAGCCAAGAGACCCAGTACTTC CASSQGTGGSQETQYF
few 13 TRBJ2-5 TRBV10-3 - TGTGCCATCAGTACAGTAAAACAAGAGACCCAGTACTTC CAISTVKQETQYF
- 15 TRBJ2-3 TRBV7-8 TRBD2 TGTGCCAGCAGTAGACTAGCGAGGGGGGTTGATACGCAGTATTTT CASSRLARGVDTQYF
- 17 TRBJ2-6 TRBV28 TRBD1 TGTGCCACGACGACAGGGGCCCTAATCTCTGGGGCCAACGTCCTGACTTTC CATTTGALISGANVLTF
- 11 TRBJ2-5 TRBV20-1 - TGCAGTGCTCCTGGGGGCATGACCCAGTACTTC CSAPGGMTQYF
few 13 TRBJ2-3 TRBV6-5 TRBD2 TGTGCCAGCAGTTACTCGGGTAGCGGGGCCCAAGATTTT CASSYSGSGAQDF
many 15 TRBJ2-2 TRBV12-3/TRBV12-4 TRBD1 TGTGCCAGCAGTTTAGCGCTCAGGGGGCCCGGGGAGCTGTTTTTT CASSLALRGPGELFF
- 15 TRBJ1-2 TRBV20-1 - TGCAGTGCTAGCCCCCTCTTGACAGGCCCCTATGGCTACACCTTC CSASPLLTGPYGYTF
many 16 TRBJ2-2 TRBV20-1 TRBD2 TGCAGTGCTAGAGGTCATGCGGGGGGGTACACCGGGGAGCTGTTTTTT CSARGHAGGYTGELFF
few 15 TRBJ2-1 TRBV11-3 TRBD1 TGTGCCAGCAGCCGGCCGGGACAGGGTAACAATGAGCAGTTCTTC CASSRPGQGNNEQFF
- 16 TRBJ2-3 TRBV30 - TGTGCCTGGAGTGTAAGGGAGAAGGGGCGGGATGGTACGCAGTATTTT CAWSVREKGRDGTQYF
- 14 TRBJ2-1 TRBV18 TRBD1 TGTGCCAGCTCCGGGACAGGGGGTAACAATGAGCAGTTCTTC CASSGTGGNNEQFF
- 16 TRBJ2-1 TRBV30 - TGTGCCTGGAGTGTACGCCCGGGGAGTTACTACAATGAGCAGTTCTTC CAWSVRPGSYYNEQFF
few 13 TRBJ1-1 TRBV20-1 - TGCAGTGCTAGCGATTACAGGAACACTGAAGCTTTCTTT CSASDYRNTEAFF
few 11 TRBJ1-1 TRBV12-3/TRBV12-4 - TGTGCCAGCAGTCCGGTGGGGGAAGCTTTCTTT CASSPVGEAFF
- 15 TRBJ1-4 TRBV28 TRBD1 TGTGCCAGCAGCCAGGGACAGGGGGCGCATGAAAAACTGTTTTTT CASSQGQGAHEKLFF
few 12 TRBJ2-7 TRBV7-2 - TGTGCCAGCAGCTTTGTTGCAGCCGAGCAGTACTTC CASSFVAAEQYF
- 14 TRBJ2-3 TRBV5-1 TRBD2 TGCGCCAGCACCCTTTCGGGGGGGACAGATACGCAGTATTTT CASTLSGGTDTQYF
few 15 TRBJ2-5 TRBV28 TRBD1 TGTGCCAGCAGTTTGGACAGGGGGGGAGGAGAGACCCAGTACTTC CASSLDRGGGETQYF
- 14 TRBJ2-3 TRBV20-1 TRBD2 TGCAGTGCTCCATCGGGGGGGCCCACAGATACGCAGTATTTT CSAPSGGPTDTQYF
few 15 TRBJ1-2 TRBV6-5 TRBD1 TGTGCCAGCAGTTACTCCAGGGACAGGGGCTATGGCTACACCTTC CASSYSRDRGYGYTF
- 16 TRBJ2-3 TRBV6-1 TRBD1 TGTGCCAGCAGTGAATTTGCAGGGGGAACGTCAGATACGCAGTATTTT CASSEFAGGTSDTQYF
- 14 TRBJ1-1 TRBV4-1 - TGCGCCAGCAGCCAAGAGGTTCCCGGGGGTGAAGCTTTCTTT CASSQEVPGGEAFF
many 12 TRBJ2-3 TRBV6-5 - TGTGCCAGCAGTCCTAATTCAGATACGCAGTATTTT CASSPNSDTQYF
- 12 TRBJ1-2 TRBV20-1 TRBD1 TGCAGTGCTGGACAGGGGGCGTATGGCTACACCTTC CSAGQGAYGYTF
few 15 TRBJ1-6 TRBV18 - TGTGCCAGCTCACCACAGGGCCCCGGGAATTCACCCCTCCACTTT CASSPQGPGNSPLHF
- 15 TRBJ1-6 TRBV4-1 - TGCGCCAGCAGCCAAGAGGGGGACGGCTATTCACCCCTCCACTTT CASSQEGDGYSPLHF
- 14 TRBJ2-2 TRBV6-2/TRBV6-3 - TGTGCCAGCAGTTCTCAAGCGCCGGCCGGGGAGCTGTTTTTT CASSSQAPAGELFF
few 16 TRBJ1-1 TRBV12-3/TRBV12-4 TRBD1 TGTGCCAGCGGGCCTGGGAGGGGGCGGGAGAACACTGAAGCTTTCTTT CASGPGRGRENTEAFF
- 13 TRBJ1-2 TRBV5-6 - TGTGCCAGCAGCAAGGACAGAAGCTATGGCTACACCTTC CASSKDRSYGYTF
few 16 TRBJ2-1 TRBV7-9 TRBD2 TGTGCCAGCAGCTTAGATCGTCTAGCGGGGGCCAATGAGCAGTTCTTC CASSLDRLAGANEQFF
few 14 TRBJ1-1 TRBV5-1 - TGCGCCAGCAGCTGGGCCCCCGGGGACACTGAAGCTTTCTTT CASSWAPGDTEAFF
- 15 TRBJ1-1 TRBV7-9 - TGTGCCAGCAGCACTCCGGAAGAGGGGGACACTGAAGCTTTCTTT CASSTPEEGDTEAFF
few 17 TRBJ2-1 TRBV4-2 - TGTGCCAGCAGCCAAGGGGCGGAGGGACGGGACTACAATGAGCAGTTCTTC CASSQGAEGRDYNEQFF
- 13 TRBJ1-2 TRBV29-1 TRBD1 TGCAGCGCCGAAAGGACAGGGGGCCGCGGCTACACCTTC CSAERTGGRGYTF
few 17 TRBJ2-4 TRBV15 TRBD2 TGTGCCACCAGCGGTACCAGTGGGGGGGTAGCCAAAAACATTCAGTACTTC CATSGTSGGVAKNIQYF
many 14 TRBJ2-1 TRBV7-9 TRBD2 TGTGCCAGCAATAGCGGGGGCACCTACAATGAGCAGTTCTTC CASNSGGTYNEQFF
few 14 TRBJ1-4 TRBV5-5 - TGTGCCAGCAGCTCCCGGGAGCCCAATGAAAAACTGTTTTTT CASSSREPNEKLFF
- 14 TRBJ1-6 TRBV7-9 - TGTGCCAGCAGCTTGGGACGGGCAAATTCACCCCTCCACTTT CASSLGRANSPLHF
- 11 TRBJ2-7 TRBV20-1 - TGCAGTGCTAGAGGGGTCCACGAGCAGTACTTC CSARGVHEQYF
few 15 TRBJ2-5 TRBV4-3 TRBD1 TGCGCCAGCAGCCGAAGGGGACAGGGTTTAGAGACCCAGTACTTC CASSRRGQGLETQYF
many 14 TRBJ2-1 TRBV19 - TGTGCCAGTAGTATATTCCCCCTTTCCAATGAGCAGTTCTTC CASSIFPLSNEQFF
- 15 TRBJ1-2 TRBV19 - TGTGCCAGTAGTATAGCGACTCGACGGGACTATGGCTACACCTTC CASSIATRRDYGYTF
few 12 TRBJ2-1 TRBV11-2 - TGTGCCAGCAGCCCTCACCGGGATGAGCAGTTCTTC CASSPHRDEQFF
- 14 TRBJ1-1 TRBV6-5 - TGTGCCAGCAGGGGACCCGGGGGGAACACTGAAGCTTTCTTT CASRGPGGNTEAFF
- 14 TRBJ2-3 TRBV4-3 - TGCGCCAGCAGCCCTAGCCTTAGCACAGATACGCAGTATTTT CASSPSLSTDTQYF
- 12 TRBJ2-1 TRBV12-3/TRBV12-4 - TGTGCCAGCAGTACCCAGAACAATGAGCAGTTCTTC CASSTQNNEQFF
- 15 TRBJ1-1 TRBV28 - TGTGCCAGCAGCCCCCTTTATAAGCGGAACACTGAAGCTTTCTTT CASSPLYKRNTEAFF
- 16 TRBJ2-4 TRBV11-2 - TGTGCCAGCAGCCAGGGGTCGGGGGCGGCCAAAAACATTCAGTACTTC CASSQGSGAAKNIQYF
few 13 TRBJ2-3 TRBV7-2 - TGTGCCAGCAGCTTAGATCTGCGGGATACGCAGTATTTT CASSLDLRDTQYF
- 14 TRBJ2-7 TRBV7-2 TRBD1 TGTGCCAGCAGCTCCCGGGACAGGGTCTACGAGCAGTACTTC CASSSRDRVYEQYF
- 14 TRBJ1-2 TRBV5-6 TRBD1 TGTGCCAGCAGCTTGGGCCAGGGGGCAAGAGGCTACACCTTC CASSLGQGARGYTF
- 17 TRBJ1-3 TRBV18 TRBD1 TGTGCCAGCTCACCCGGGCCGACAGGGAACTCTGGAAACACCATATATTTT CASSPGPTGNSGNTIYF
few 13 TRBJ2-7 TRBV12-3/TRBV12-4 TRBD1 TGTGCCAGCAGTCAGGACAGGACCTACGAGCAGTACTTC CASSQDRTYEQYF